Presented here are 30 T cell receptor beta chains from one specimen sequenced in a study of tumor-infiltrating lymphocytes in localized non-small cell lung cancer. TCRdb keeps only in-frame clones here, not all; method: immunoSEQ multiplex PCR. The repertoire consists of 13,000 or so clones, with 68% occurring once and the leading ten covering around 10%. Sequencing input: uninvolved lung tissue not adjacent to the tumor. The receptors were sampled from a human donor with non-small cell lung cancer.

CDR3 region: CAITIPGLGEQFF. The CDR3 coding sequence is TGTGCCATCACGATTCCGGGACTAGGTGAGCAGTTCTTC. The chain recombines TRBV10-3 with TRBJ2-1; the match to TRBD2 covers 8 bases. V trimming: 7 bases; J trimming: 9 bases; junction bases outside the gene matches: 8. Germline V CDR1 and CDR2: ENHRY, SYGVKD. There are 13 residues in the CDR3.

The chain is built from TRBV9 and TRBJ2-3, with 10 bases matching TRBD2. The CDR3 has 16 residues. Germline V CDR1 and CDR2: SGDLS, YYNGEE. J was trimmed by 1 base and V by 7 bases; bases with no gene match: 9. This CDR3 reads CASRASGSGGTDTQYF. CDR3 nucleotides: TGTGCCAGCCGGGCTAGCGGGAGTGGTGGCACAGATACGCAGTATTTT. The whole variable domain, remainder taken from reference TRBV9 and TRBJ2-3, is DSGVTQTPKHLITATGQRVTLRCSPRSGDLSVYWYQQSLDQGLQFLIQYYNGEERAKGNILERFSAQQFPDLHSELNLSSLELGDSALYFCASRASGSGGTDTQYFGPGTRLTVL.

V gene TRBV5-1 combines with J gene TRBJ2-5; 10 nucleotides agree with TRBD2. V shed 3 bases, J shed 4 bases, and the junction held 9 bases outside the gene matches. The CDR3 is 16 amino acids. CDR1 and CDR2 (germline): SGHRS, YFSETQ. CDR3: CASSSGLATNRETQYF. The CDR3 DNA sequence: TGCGCCAGCAGCTCGGGACTAGCGACAAATCGAGAGACCCAGTACTTC.

The chain is built from TRBV6-1 and TRBJ1-2; 8 bases align to TRBD1. The CDR3 runs to 13 residues. The germline gives CDR1 MNHNS, CDR2 SASEGT. The ends lost 5 bases at V and 8 bases at J; junction bases unmatched: 7. The CDR3 DNA sequence: TGTGCCAGCAGTCAACAGGGGGGGGACGGCTACACCTTC. Protein product: CASSQQGGDGYTF.

V and J are TRBV7-6 and TRBJ2-6; tentative D call: TRBD1 (6 bases). The CDR3 has 16 amino acids. The V gene lost 4 bases and the J gene lost 0 bases, with 10 bases spanning the gap. Per the germline V gene, CDR1 is SGHVS and CDR2 is FNYEAQ. CDR3 region: CASSSADSSGANVLTF. CDR3 DNA sequence: TGTGCCAGCAGCTCAGCGGACAGCTCTGGGGCCAACGTCCTGACTTTC.

The rearrangement joins TRBV7-9 to TRBJ1-3, with D tentatively TRBD1 (6 bases). Trimming shortened V by 4 bases and J by 8 bases, and 12 bases separated the two germline ends. Germline CDR1 reads SEHNR; CDR2 reads FQNEAQ (reference sequence). The CDR3 totals 13 residues. CDR3 region: CASSYRGADTIYF. CDR3 sequence (DNA): TGTGCCAGCAGCTACCGGGGGGCGGACACCATATATTTT.

This clone has a handful of counts. The chain links TRBV9 to TRBJ2-2; TRBD2 matches 7 bases. CDR1 and CDR2 from the germline V gene are SGDLS and YYNGEE. With V trimmed by 3 bases and J by 0 bases, 5 bases remained unmatched. The length of the CDR3 is 16 residues. The chain's CDR3 is CASSALAGANTGELFF. The CDR3 coding sequence is TGTGCCAGCAGCGCCTTAGCGGGCGCGAACACCGGGGAGCTGTTTTTT.

CDR3 DNA sequence: TGTGCCAGCTCACGGTTCGGAGGGGATAATCAGCCCCAGCATTTT. This translates into CASSRFGGDNQPQHF. The genes are TRBV18 and TRBJ1-5, with a weak D call TRBD1 (5 bases). The CDR3 totals 15 residues. Germline CDR1 is KGHSH and CDR2 is LQKENI. Trimming took 4 bases from V and 4 from J, leaving 14 bases between them.

This clone was counted a single time. This sequence joins TRBV5-1 and TRBJ2-5, with 9 bases aligning to TRBD1. The CDR3 is 15 residues long. Trimming cost V 2 bases and J 4 bases; bases outside gene matches: 6. CDR1 is SGHRS and CDR2 is YFSETQ in the germline V gene. CDR3 loop: CASSFWGQGGETQYF. In DNA form, the CDR3 reads TGCGCCAGCAGCTTCTGGGGACAGGGCGGAGAGACCCAGTACTTC.

This chain connects TRBV4-1 to TRBJ1-2, with D possibly matching TRBD1 (5 bases). Germline CDR1 reads MGHRA; CDR2 reads YSYEKL. V was clipped by 4 bases and J by 3 bases, with 15 bases between them. The CDR3 runs to 15 residues. CDR3 residues: CASSRGGVVDYGYTF. CDR3 in DNA: TGCGCCAGCAGCCGTGGGGGGGTGGTCGACTATGGCTACACCTTC.

This chain joins TRBV5-1 and TRBJ1-2, with TRBD1 matching 10 bases. With 1 base clipped from V and 8 bases from J, the junction kept 8 bases outside the gene matches. The CDR3 contains 15 residues. The germline CDR1 and CDR2 sequences are SGHRS and YFSETQ. The CDR3 DNA sequence: TGCGCCAGCAGCTTGTCGGGACAGGGGCCGCTGGGCTACACCTTC. It is translated as CASSLSGQGPLGYTF.

The CDR3 reads CASSVDRALNTEAFF. In nucleotides, the CDR3 is TGTGCCAGCAGCGTTGACAGGGCCCTGAACACTGAAGCTTTCTTT. The chain joins TRBV9 to TRBJ1-1; 7 positions agree with TRBD1. The CDR3 extends over 15 amino acids. The V and J ends lost 2 bases and 0 bases, in that order; junction bases with no gene match: 4. Germline loops: CDR1 SGDLS, CDR2 YYNGEE. The full variable domain, in which reference TRBV9 and TRBJ1-1 provide the parts outside the CDR3, is DSGVTQTPKHLITATGQRVTLRCSPRSGDLSVYWYQQSLDQGLQFLIQYYNGEERAKGNILERFSAQQFPDLHSELNLSSLELGDSALYFCASSVDRALNTEAFFGQGTRLTVV.

This chain uses TRBV5-1 with TRBJ2-3; 7 nucleotides align to TRBD2. The CDR3 runs 14 residues. CDR1 and CDR2 (germline): SGHRS, YFSETQ. Trimming took 5 bases from V and 1 from J; bases not matched to a gene: 4. CDR3 coding DNA: TGCGCCAGCAGGGGGGGGACCGGCACAGATACGCAGTATTTT. Translation gives CASRGGTGTDTQYF.

The V call is TRBV7-3, the J call TRBJ1-2, with 7 positions matching TRBD1. This CDR3 is built from 13 residues. Germline CDR1 reads SGHTA; CDR2 reads FQGTGA. The V gene end was trimmed by 5 bases and the J gene end by 7 bases; junction bases not matched to a gene: 7. CDR3 bases: TGTGCCAGCAGCCCCGGGGCAGGGGGTGGCTACACCTTC. Translated: CASSPGAGGGYTF.

The chain combines TRBV30 with TRBJ1-2; weak D call: TRBD1 (6 bases). Germline V gene lookup returns CDR1 GTSNPN and CDR2 SVGIG (reference sequence). The CDR3 extends over 13 amino acids. V lost 0 bases and J 8 bases, leaving 13 bases between the germline ends. Here the CDR3 DNA reads TGTGCCTGGAGTGTATCAGGGGATCGGGGCTACACCTTC. Its protein is CAWSVSGDRGYTF.

This chain links TRBV28 with TRBJ1-6, with 10 bases that match TRBD1. Trimming cost V 3 bases and J 10 bases; bases outside gene matches: 9. This CDR3 spans 16 amino acids. From germline, CDR1 is MDHEN and CDR2 SYDVKM. CDR3 loop: CASSFLGTGVRSPLHF. CDR3 DNA sequence: TGTGCCAGCAGTTTCCTTGGGACAGGGGTTCGGTCACCCCTCCACTTT.

This clone was seen just once. The rearrangement uses TRBV28 and TRBJ2-3; D perhaps matches TRBD2 (6 bases). V lost 0 bases to trimming and J lost 11 bases, with 6 bases between them. The CDR3 is 11 residues long. Germline CDR1 is MDHEN and CDR2 is SYDVKM. The CDR3 loop is CASSLWREQYF. In nucleotides, the CDR3 is TGTGCCAGCAGTTTATGGCGGGAGCAGTATTTT.

V and J are TRBV4-2 and TRBJ2-1; 10 bases line up with TRBD2. With V trimmed by 4 bases and J by 3 bases, 3 bases remained unmatched. The CDR3 has 15 residues. Germline V CDR1 and CDR2: LGHNA, YNFKEQ. The CDR3 DNA follows: TGTGCCAGCAGCCGCGGACTAGCGGACTACAATGAGCAGTTCTTC. Its translation: CASSRGLADYNEQFF.

The chain is built from TRBV29-1 and TRBJ2-5; D not resolved. The CDR3 length is 15 residues. Germline CDR1 is SQVTM and CDR2 is ANQGSEA. The ends were cut back, 3 bases at V and 5 bases at J, with 19 bases in the middle. The CDR3 protein is CSVEMDVSLVETQYF. CDR3 coding DNA: TGCAGCGTTGAGATGGACGTCAGTTTAGTGGAGACCCAGTACTTC.

This clone rates as medium-sized (0.01 to 0.1%). This chain uses TRBV11-2 with TRBJ1-3; 8 bases align to TRBD1. The V gene end was trimmed by 2 bases and the J gene end by 2 bases; junction bases not matched to a gene: 2. The length of the CDR3 is 15 residues. Germline CDR1 is SGHAT and CDR2 is FQNNGV. The CDR3 coding sequence is TGTGCCAGCAGCTTACTACAGGGGGCTGGAAACACCATATATTTT. Its translation is CASSLLQGAGNTIYF.

This chain links TRBV4-3 with TRBJ1-1; 7 bases agree with TRBD1. The CDR3 is made up of 15 amino acids. V lost 4 bases and J lost 4; bases outside the gene matches: 9. From germline, CDR1 is LGHNA and CDR2 YSLEER. The DNA for the CDR3 is TGCGCCAGCAGCCGGAAGAGGACAGGAGGCACTGAAGCTTTCTTT. This translates into CASSRKRTGGTEAFF.

This clone is medium-sized by share. This rearrangement joins TRBV27 to TRBJ2-1, with 12 bases matching TRBD2. There are 14 residues in the CDR3. The germline V gene encodes CDR1 MNHEY and CDR2 SMNVEV (reference sequence). J gave up 12 bases and V 2 bases, and 5 bases lay outside the gene matches. In nucleotides, the CDR3 is TGTGCCAGCAGTTTACGACTAGCGGGGGAGGGGCAGTTCTTC. Amino acids: CASSLRLAGEGQFF.

This clone occurred a few times. The chain combines TRBV9 with TRBJ2-2, with D hard to call. The CDR3 is made up of 14 amino acids. The V gene's germline CDR1 is SGDLS and CDR2 YYNGEE. V was trimmed by 3 bases and J by 6 bases, leaving 12 bases between them. The CDR3 sequence is CASSARPAAGELFF. In DNA form, the CDR3 reads TGTGCCAGCAGCGCTAGACCGGCAGCCGGGGAGCTGTTTTTT.

The rearrangement links TRBV5-6 to TRBJ2-3; 7 nucleotides match TRBD1. V was pared by 4 bases and J by 2 bases, with 4 bases of the junction left unmatched. The CDR3 runs 14 residues. In germline, CDR1 is SGHDT, CDR2 YYEEEE. The CDR3 nucleotides read TGTGCCAGCAGCCCCGGGACAGTCACAGATACGCAGTATTTT. Amino acids: CASSPGTVTDTQYF.

The chain joins TRBV27 to TRBJ2-3; D might be TRBD2 (6 bases). CDR1 MNHEY and CDR2 SMNVEV come from the germline V gene (reference sequence). The V and J ends lost 2 bases and 5 bases respectively, with 20 bases between them. The CDR3 has 17 residues. CDR3 loop: CASSLKVNSGVRDTQYF. Written as DNA, the CDR3 is TGTGCCAGCAGTTTAAAAGTGAATAGCGGAGTCCGAGATACGCAGTATTTT.

V usage is TRBV2 and J usage is TRBJ1-6; TRBD1 aligns across 7 bases. This CDR3 has 14 residues. The trim removed 10 bases at V and 1 base at J, leaving 4 bases unmatched. Germline V lookup: CDR1 SNHLY, CDR2 FYNNEI. The CDR3 reads CATGDSSYNSPLHF. The CDR3 DNA is TGTGCCACAGGGGACAGTTCCTATAATTCACCCCTCCACTTT.

V gene TRBV7-2 combines with J gene TRBJ2-2; D is ambiguous. CDR3 size: 14 residues. Deletions cut 2 bases from V and 5 bases from J, with 9 bases between. Germline CDR1 SGHTA, CDR2 FQGNSA. CDR3 sequence: CASSLLVTTGELFF. CDR3 coding DNA: TGTGCCAGCAGCTTATTGGTGACGACCGGGGAGCTGTTTTTT.

V and J are TRBV7-8 and TRBJ1-5, with D possibly being TRBD1 (5 bases). The CDR3 consists of 17 residues. Germline CDR1 and CDR2: SGHVS and FQNEAQ. Trimming removed 2 bases from V and 2 bases from J, with 16 bases in between. The CDR3, as DNA: TGTGCCAGCAGCTTATGGGGCAGGGTGGGGGGCAATCAGCCCCAGCATTTT. It yields the protein CASSLWGRVGGNQPQHF.

This chain connects TRBV6-9 to TRBJ1-5, with 12 bases aligning to TRBD1. The CDR3 spans 18 residues. The germline V gene has CDR1 MNHGY and CDR2 SVAAGI. The ends lost 2 bases at V and 0 bases at J; junction bases unmatched: 5. The DNA of the CDR3 is TGTGCCAGCAGTTATGGGACAGGGGGCGTGTGTAGCAATCAGCCCCAGCATTTT. Protein sequence: CASSYGTGGVCSNQPQHF.

The chain employs TRBV7-2 and TRBJ1-1, with D possibly matching TRBD1 (6 bases). Deletions cut 6 bases from V and 3 bases from J, with 17 bases between. This CDR3 comprises 15 residues. Germline lookup yields CDR1 SGHTA and CDR2 FQGNSA. CDR3 sequence: CASRPTGGRDTEAFF. The DNA for the CDR3 is TGTGCCAGCAGACCAACCGGGGGGCGCGACACTGAAGCTTTCTTT.